A selection of T cell receptor beta chains follows, all from one sample in a study of shared clonotypes between healthy human individuals. This table comes from immunoSEQ multiplex PCR, and its TCRdb copy is limited to in-frame clones, with some not included. Of some 630,000 clones in the sample, more than 70% were seen once. Input material: memory CD4+ T cells sorted from blood. Every receptor here comes from a woman aged 30 to 39 in good health. Each CDR3 is given with its conserved first and last residue. A D gene is named only where the DNA matches it firmly. Part of the rows lack a size; the others show once, few, many or a class for expanded clones.

J	V	D	size	DNA	CDR3
TRBJ1-1	TRBV4-1	NA	NA	TGCGCCAGCAGCCGGCAGGGGATGAACACTGAAGCTTTCTTT	CASSRQGMNTEAFF
TRBJ2-7	TRBV14	NA	NA	TGTGCCAGCAGCGGGCAGACGTTGAGCGAGCAGTACTTC	CASSGQTLSEQYF
TRBJ1-1	TRBV18	TRBD1	NA	TGTGCCAGCTCACCTGGGACAGGGCGGTTGGGCACTGAAGCTTTCTTT	CASSPGTGRLGTEAFF
TRBJ2-7	TRBV7-8	NA	NA	TGTGCCAGCAGATCTAAGACTAGTAACCACGAGCAGTACTTC	CASRSKTSNHEQYF
TRBJ2-7	TRBV5-1	TRBD1	NA	TGCGCCAGCAGCCCCGGGACAGACCTCTTGGAGCAGTACTTC	CASSPGTDLLEQYF
TRBJ2-2	TRBV6-4	NA	many	TGTGCCAGCAGTCCCGGGAACACCGGGGAGCTGTTTTTT	CASSPGNTGELFF
TRBJ1-3	TRBV10-2	NA	NA	TGCGCCAGCTTGGGAGGTTTTTCGTCTGGAAACACCATATATTTT	CASLGGFSSGNTIYF
TRBJ1-5	TRBV5-8	TRBD1	NA	TGTGCCAGCAGCTCCGGGACAGGGGATTATAGCAATCAGCCCCAGCATTTT	CASSSGTGDYSNQPQHF
TRBJ2-2	TRBV11-2	NA	NA	TGTGCCAGCAGAGGCGGAGGGCCGATAACCGGGGAGCTGTTTTTT	CASRGGGPITGELFF
TRBJ2-1	TRBV4-1	NA	few	TGCGCCAGCAGCGCCGAGACAGGGACTTACTACAATGAGCAGTTCTTC	CASSAETGTYYNEQFF
TRBJ2-7	TRBV29-1	NA	NA	TGCAGCGTTGAAGTACTGAGCGACGAGCAGTACTTC	CSVEVLSDEQYF
TRBJ2-7	TRBV28	TRBD1	NA	TGTGCCAGCAGTTCCTATGACAGGGTTCCCTACGAGCAGTACTTC	CASSSYDRVPYEQYF
TRBJ1-1	TRBV5-6	TRBD1	NA	TGTGCCAGCAGCTCCTTAACAGGGGGTTGGACTGAAGCTTTCTTT	CASSSLTGGWTEAFF
TRBJ2-1	TRBV28	NA	NA	TGTGCCACGACCCTCCGGGACAATGAGCAGTTCTTC	CATTLRDNEQFF
TRBJ2-1	TRBV29-1	TRBD2	NA	TGCAGCGTTGAAGATCATGCTAGCGGGAGGGGGTTGTTCTTC	CSVEDHASGRGLFF
TRBJ2-1	TRBV2	TRBD2	NA	TGTGCCAGCAATGGACTAGAATTTGAGCAGTTCTTC	CASNGLEFEQFF
TRBJ2-7	TRBV7-2	TRBD1	NA	TGTGCCAGCAGCTTAGGGACAGGGGGCCTCTACGAGCAGTACTTC	CASSLGTGGLYEQYF